This section outlines one T cell receptor beta chain sequence together with its context. This entry comes from a study of metastatic and nonmetastatic thyroid tumors. The CDR3 loop spans 14 amino acids. V dropped 4 bases and J dropped 3; count of bases not matched to a gene: 2. Per the germline V gene, CDR1 is LNHDA and CDR2 is SQIVND (reference sequence). TCRdb re-processed the PCR reads through MiXCR. The sample contains 10,000 to 12,000 clones, around 30% of which appear only once. Patients had received no treatment of any kind before thyroid surgery. The V gene is TRBV19, the J gene TRBJ2-5; TRBD2 aligns across 10 bases. This TCR was recovered from a male donor with papillary thyroid cancer or a benign thyroid nodule (not recorded which). Some clones in this sample may be carry-over from other donors' samples. The material sequenced was tumor tissue. In nucleotides, the CDR3 is TGTGCCAGTAGTACCGGACTAGCGGAAGAGACCCAGTACTTC. Residues: CASSTGLAEETQYF.